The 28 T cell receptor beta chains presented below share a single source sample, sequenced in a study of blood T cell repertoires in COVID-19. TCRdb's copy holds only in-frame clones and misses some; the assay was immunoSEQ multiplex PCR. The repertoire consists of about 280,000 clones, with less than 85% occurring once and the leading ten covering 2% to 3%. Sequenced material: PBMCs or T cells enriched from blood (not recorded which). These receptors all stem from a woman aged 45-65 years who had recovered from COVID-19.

The CDR3 DNA is TGTGCCAGCAGTGGGACAGGGGGGGCCGATGGCTACACCTTC. Its protein is CASSGTGGADGYTF. The chain has TRBV2 and TRBJ1-2; 10 positions agree with TRBD1. CDR3 size: 14 residues. Germline CDR1 reads SNHLY; CDR2 reads FYNNEI. The junction had 5 bases not matched to a gene; V was cut back by 4 bases and J by 6 bases.

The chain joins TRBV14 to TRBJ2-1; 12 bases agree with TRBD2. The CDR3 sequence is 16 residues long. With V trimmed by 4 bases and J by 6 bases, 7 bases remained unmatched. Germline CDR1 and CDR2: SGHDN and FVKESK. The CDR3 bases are TGTGCCAGCAGCCCCAGACTAGCGGGAGTGGCCAATGAGCAGTTCTTC. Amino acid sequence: CASSPRLAGVANEQFF.

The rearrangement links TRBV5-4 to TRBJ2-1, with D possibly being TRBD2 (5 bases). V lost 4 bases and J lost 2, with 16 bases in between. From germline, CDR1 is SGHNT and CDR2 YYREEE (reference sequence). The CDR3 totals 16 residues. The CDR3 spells CASSTSGTRAYNEQFF. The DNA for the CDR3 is TGTGCCAGCAGCACCTCCGGCACGAGGGCCTACAATGAGCAGTTCTTC.

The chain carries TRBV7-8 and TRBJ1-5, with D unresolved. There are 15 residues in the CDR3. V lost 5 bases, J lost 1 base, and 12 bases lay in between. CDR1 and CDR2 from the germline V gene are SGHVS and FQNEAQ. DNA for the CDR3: TGTGCCAGCAGCCCCTATCCCCTCAGCAATCAGCCCCAGCATTTT. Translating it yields CASSPYPLSNQPQHF.

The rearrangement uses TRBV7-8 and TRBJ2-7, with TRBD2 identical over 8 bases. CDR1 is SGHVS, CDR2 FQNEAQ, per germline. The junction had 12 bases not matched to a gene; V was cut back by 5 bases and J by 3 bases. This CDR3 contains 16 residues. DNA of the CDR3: TGTGCCAGCAGCAGAATTAGAGCGGGGGTTAGCTACGAGCAGTACTTC. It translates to CASSRIRAGVSYEQYF. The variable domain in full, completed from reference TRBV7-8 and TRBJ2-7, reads GAGVSQSPRYKVAKRGQDVALRCDPISGHVSLFWYQQALGQGPEFLTYFQNEAQLDKSGLPSDRFFAERPEGSVSTLKIQRTQQEDSAVYLCASSRIRAGVSYEQYFGPGTRLTVT.

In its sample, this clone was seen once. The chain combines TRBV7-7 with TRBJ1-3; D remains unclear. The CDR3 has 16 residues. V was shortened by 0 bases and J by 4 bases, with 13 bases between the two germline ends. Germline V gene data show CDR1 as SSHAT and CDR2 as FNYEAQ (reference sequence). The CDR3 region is CASSLAASALGNTIYF. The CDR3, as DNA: TGTGCCAGCAGCTTAGCGGCTTCCGCCCTCGGAAACACCATATATTTT.

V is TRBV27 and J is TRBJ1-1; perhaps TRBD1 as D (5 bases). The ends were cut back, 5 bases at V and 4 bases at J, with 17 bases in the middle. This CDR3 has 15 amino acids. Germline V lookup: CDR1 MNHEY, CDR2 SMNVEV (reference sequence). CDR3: CASSRAGHWGTEAFF. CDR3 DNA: TGTGCCAGCAGTCGTGCCGGACACTGGGGCACTGAAGCTTTCTTT.

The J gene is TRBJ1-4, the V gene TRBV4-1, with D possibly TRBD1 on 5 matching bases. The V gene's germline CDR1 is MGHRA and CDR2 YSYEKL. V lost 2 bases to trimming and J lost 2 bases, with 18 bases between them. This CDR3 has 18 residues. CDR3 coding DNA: TGCGCCAGCAGCCAAAACCTGGCAGGGTTGAGTACTAATGAAAAACTGTTTTTT. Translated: CASSQNLAGLSTNEKLFF.

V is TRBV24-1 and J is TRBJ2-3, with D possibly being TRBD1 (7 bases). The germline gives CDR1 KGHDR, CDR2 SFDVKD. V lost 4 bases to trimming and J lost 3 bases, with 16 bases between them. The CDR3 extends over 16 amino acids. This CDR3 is CATSDSLRGRTDTQYF. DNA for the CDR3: TGTGCCACCAGTGACAGCCTCAGGGGGAGGACAGATACGCAGTATTTT.

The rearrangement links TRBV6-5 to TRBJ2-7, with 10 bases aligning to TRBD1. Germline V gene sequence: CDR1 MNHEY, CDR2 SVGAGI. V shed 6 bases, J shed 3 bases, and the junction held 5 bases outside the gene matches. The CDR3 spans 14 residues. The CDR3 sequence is CASRFGQGDYEQYF. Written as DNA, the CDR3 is TGTGCCAGCAGGTTCGGACAGGGGGACTACGAGCAGTACTTC.

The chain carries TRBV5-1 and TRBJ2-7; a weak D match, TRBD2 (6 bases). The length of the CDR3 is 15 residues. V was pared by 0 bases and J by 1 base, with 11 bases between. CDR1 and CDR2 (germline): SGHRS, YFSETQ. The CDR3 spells CASSLAPGGSYEQYF. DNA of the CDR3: TGCGCCAGCAGCTTGGCCCCAGGAGGGTCCTACGAGCAGTACTTC.

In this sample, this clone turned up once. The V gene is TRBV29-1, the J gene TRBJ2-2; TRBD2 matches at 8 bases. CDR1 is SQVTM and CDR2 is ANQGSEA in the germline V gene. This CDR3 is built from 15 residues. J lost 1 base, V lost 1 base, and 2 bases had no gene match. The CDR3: CSVEGLAGNTGELFF. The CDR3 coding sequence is TGCAGCGTTGAAGGGCTAGCGGGGAACACCGGGGAGCTGTTTTTT.

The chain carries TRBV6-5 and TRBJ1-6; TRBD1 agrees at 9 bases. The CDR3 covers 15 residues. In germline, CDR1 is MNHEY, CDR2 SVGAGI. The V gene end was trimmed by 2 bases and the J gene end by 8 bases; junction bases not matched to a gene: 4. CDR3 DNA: TGTGCCAGCAGTTACGGGGACAGGGCGGATTCACCCCTCCACTTT. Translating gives CASSYGDRADSPLHF.

Written as DNA, the CDR3 is TGTGCCAGCACCCCAGCGGGAGTCGGTAATGAGCAGTTCTTC. The encoded protein is CASTPAGVGNEQFF. The gene calls are TRBV6-2 or TRBV6-3 and TRBJ2-1, with 8 bases lining up with TRBD2. J lost 7 bases, V lost 7 bases, and 9 bases had no gene match. Germline-derived CDR1 and CDR2 are MNHEY and SVGEGT. This CDR3 comprises 14 residues.

The CDR3 DNA is TGTGCCAGCAGTTACTCAATCGGGTACCAAGAGACCCAGTACTTC. This codes for CASSYSIGYQETQYF. V and J are TRBV6-2 or TRBV6-3 and TRBJ2-5; D unresolved. Germline CDR1 MNHEY, CDR2 SVGEGT. Trimming removed 0 bases from V and 0 bases from J, with 8 bases in between. The CDR3 length is 15 residues.

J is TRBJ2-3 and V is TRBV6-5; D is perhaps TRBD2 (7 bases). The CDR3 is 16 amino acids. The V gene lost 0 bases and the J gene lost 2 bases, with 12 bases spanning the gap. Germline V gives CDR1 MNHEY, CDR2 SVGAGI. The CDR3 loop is CASSYSGGGPTDTQYF. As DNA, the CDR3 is TGTGCCAGCAGTTACTCGGGCGGGGGCCCCACAGATACGCAGTATTTT.

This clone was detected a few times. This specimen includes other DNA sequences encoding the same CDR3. The CDR3 here is CSVEDQGGGYTF. The CDR3 DNA follows: TGCAGCGTTGAGGATCAGGGTGGTGGCTACACCTTC. The chain is built from TRBV29-1 and TRBJ1-2, with D possibly matching TRBD1 (5 bases). This CDR3 has 12 residues. Germline-derived CDR1 and CDR2 are SQVTM and ANQGSEA. Trimming pared 3 bases from V and 7 bases from J, leaving 12 bases between. The variable domain in full, with the rest retrieved from reference TRBV29-1 and TRBJ1-2, is SAVISQKPSRDICQRGTSLTIQCQVDSQVTMMFWYRQQPGQSLTLIATANQGSEATYESGFVIDKFPISRPNLTFSTLTVSNMSPEDSSIYLCSVEDQGGGYTFGSGTRLTVV.

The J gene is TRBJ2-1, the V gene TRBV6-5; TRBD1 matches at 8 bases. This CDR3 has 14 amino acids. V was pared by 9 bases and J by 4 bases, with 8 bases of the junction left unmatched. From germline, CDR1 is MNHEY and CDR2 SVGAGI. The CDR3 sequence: CASYLGQEYNEQFF. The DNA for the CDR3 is TGTGCCAGTTATTTGGGACAGGAGTACAATGAGCAGTTCTTC.

This chain's CDR3 is CASSFPGALAGRTNNEQFF. CDR3 DNA: TGTGCCAGCAGCTTCCCTGGGGCTTTAGCGGGGAGGACTAACAATGAGCAGTTCTTC. V is TRBV11-2 and J is TRBJ2-1, with 8 bases identical to TRBD2. V trimming: 3 bases; J trimming: 5 bases; junction bases outside the gene matches: 18. CDR1 and CDR2 from the germline V gene are SGHAT and FQNNGV. This CDR3 region has 19 residues.

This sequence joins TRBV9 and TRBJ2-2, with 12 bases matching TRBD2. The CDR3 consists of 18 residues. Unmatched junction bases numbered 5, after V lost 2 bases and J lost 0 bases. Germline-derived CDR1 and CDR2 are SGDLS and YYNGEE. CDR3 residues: CASSVRLAGVANTGELFF. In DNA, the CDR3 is TGTGCCAGCAGCGTCCGACTAGCGGGGGTCGCGAACACCGGGGAGCTGTTTTTT.

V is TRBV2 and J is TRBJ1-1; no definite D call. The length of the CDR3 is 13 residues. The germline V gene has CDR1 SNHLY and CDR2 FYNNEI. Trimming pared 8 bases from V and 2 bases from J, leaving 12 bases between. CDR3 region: CASSGRANTEAFF. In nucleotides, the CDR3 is TGTGCCAGCTCGGGTCGCGCTAACACTGAAGCTTTCTTT.

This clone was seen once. CDR3 sequence: CASSVDGVDTGELFF. CDR3 nucleotide sequence: TGTGCCAGCAGTGTGGACGGGGTAGACACCGGGGAGCTGTTTTTT. The chain carries TRBV6-4 and TRBJ2-2; tentative D call: TRBD2 (5 bases). Germline assignment: CDR1 MRHNA and CDR2 SNTAGT. V gave up 4 bases and J gave up 3 bases, with 12 bases separating them. This CDR3 has 15 amino acids.

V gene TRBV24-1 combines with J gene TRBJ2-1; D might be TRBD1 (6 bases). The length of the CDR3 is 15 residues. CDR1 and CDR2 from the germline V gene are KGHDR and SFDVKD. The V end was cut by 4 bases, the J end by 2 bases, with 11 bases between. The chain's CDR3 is CATSDPGQAYNEQFF. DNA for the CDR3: TGTGCCACCAGTGACCCGGGACAAGCCTACAATGAGCAGTTCTTC.

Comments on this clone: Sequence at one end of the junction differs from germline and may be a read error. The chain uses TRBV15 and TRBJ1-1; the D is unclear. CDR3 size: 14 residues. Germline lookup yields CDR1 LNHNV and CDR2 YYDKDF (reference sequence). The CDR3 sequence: CATTRLRTPDEAFF. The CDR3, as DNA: TGTGCCACCACCAGACTGCGTACTCCCGATGAAGCTTTCTTT.

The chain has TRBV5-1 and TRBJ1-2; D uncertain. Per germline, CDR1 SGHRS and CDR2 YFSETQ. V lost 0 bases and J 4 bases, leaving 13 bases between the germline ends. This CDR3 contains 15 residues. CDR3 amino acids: CASSLESAGLYGYTF. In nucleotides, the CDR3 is TGCGCCAGCAGCTTGGAATCGGCCGGACTCTATGGCTACACCTTC.

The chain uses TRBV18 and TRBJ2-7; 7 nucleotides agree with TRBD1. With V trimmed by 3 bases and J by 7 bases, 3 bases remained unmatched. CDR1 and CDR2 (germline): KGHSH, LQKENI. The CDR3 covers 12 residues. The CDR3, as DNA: TGTGCCAGCTCACCGGGACAGCGTGAGCAGTACTTC. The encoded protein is CASSPGQREQYF.

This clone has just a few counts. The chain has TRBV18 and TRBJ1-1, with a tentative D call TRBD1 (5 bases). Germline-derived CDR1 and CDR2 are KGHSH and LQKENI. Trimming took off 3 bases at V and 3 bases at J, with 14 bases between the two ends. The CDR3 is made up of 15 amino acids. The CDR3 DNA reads TGTGCCAGCTCACCTCAGGGCCGGCTTGACACTGAAGCTTTCTTT. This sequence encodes CASSPQGRLDTEAFF.

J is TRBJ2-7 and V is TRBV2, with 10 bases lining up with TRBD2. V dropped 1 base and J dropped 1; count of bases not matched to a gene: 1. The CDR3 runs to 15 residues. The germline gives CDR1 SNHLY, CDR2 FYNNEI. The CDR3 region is CASSEGGLASYEQYF. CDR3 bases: TGTGCCAGCAGTGAAGGGGGACTAGCGTCCTACGAGCAGTACTTC. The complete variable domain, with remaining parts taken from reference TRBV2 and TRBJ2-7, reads EPEVTQTPSHQVTQMGQEVILRCVPISNHLYFYWYRQILGQKVEFLVSFYNNEISEKSEIFDDQFSVERPDGSNFTLKIRSTKLEDSAMYFCASSEGGLASYEQYFGPGTRLTVT.